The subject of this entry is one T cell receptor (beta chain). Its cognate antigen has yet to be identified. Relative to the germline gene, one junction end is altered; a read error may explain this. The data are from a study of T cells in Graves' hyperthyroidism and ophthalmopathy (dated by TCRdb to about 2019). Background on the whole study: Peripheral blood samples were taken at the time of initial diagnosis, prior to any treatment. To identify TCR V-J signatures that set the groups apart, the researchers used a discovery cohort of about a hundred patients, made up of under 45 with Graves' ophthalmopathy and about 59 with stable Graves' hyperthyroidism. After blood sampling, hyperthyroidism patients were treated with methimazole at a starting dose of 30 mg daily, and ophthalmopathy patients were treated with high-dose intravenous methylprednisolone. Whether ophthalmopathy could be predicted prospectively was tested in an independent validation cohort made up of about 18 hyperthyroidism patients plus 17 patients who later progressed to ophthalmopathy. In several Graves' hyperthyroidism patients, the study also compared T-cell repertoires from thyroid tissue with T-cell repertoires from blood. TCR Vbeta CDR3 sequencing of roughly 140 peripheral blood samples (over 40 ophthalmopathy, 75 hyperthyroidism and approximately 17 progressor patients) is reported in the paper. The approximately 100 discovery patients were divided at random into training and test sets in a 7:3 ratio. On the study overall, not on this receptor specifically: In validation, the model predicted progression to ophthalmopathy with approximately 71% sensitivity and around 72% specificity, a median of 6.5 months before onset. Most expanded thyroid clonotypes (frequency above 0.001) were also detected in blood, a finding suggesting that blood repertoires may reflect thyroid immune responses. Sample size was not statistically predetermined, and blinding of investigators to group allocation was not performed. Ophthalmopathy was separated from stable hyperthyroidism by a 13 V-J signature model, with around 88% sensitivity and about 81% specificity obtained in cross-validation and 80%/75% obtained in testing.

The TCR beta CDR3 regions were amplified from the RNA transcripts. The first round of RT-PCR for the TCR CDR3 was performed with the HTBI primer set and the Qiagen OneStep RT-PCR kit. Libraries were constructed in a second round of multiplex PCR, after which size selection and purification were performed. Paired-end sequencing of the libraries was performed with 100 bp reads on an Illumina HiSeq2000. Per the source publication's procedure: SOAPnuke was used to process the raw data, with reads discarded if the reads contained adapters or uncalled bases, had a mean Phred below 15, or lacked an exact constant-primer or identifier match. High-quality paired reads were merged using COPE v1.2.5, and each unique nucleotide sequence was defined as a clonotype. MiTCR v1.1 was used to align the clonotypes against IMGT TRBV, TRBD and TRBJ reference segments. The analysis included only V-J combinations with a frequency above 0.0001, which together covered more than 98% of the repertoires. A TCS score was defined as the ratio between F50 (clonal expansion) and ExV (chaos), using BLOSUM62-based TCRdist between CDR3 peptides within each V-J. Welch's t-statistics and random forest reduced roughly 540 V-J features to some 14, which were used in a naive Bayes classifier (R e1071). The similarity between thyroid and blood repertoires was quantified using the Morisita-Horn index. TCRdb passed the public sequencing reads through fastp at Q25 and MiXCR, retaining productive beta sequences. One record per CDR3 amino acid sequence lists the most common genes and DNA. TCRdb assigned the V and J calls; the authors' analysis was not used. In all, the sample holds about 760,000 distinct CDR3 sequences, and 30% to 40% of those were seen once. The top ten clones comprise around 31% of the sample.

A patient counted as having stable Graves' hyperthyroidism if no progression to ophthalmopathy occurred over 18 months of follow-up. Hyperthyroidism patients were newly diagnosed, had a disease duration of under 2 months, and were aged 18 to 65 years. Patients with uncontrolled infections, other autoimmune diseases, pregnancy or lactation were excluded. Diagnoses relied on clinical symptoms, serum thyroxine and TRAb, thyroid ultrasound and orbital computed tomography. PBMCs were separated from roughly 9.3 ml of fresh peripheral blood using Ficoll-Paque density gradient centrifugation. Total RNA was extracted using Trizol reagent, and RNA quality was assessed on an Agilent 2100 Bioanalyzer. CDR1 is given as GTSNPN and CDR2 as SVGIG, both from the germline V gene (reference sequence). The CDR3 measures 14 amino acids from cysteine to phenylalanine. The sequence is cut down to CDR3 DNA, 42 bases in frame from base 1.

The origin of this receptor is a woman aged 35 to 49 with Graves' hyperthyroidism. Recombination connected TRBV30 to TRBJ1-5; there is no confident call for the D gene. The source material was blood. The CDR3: CAWSRGNSNQPRHF. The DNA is TGTGCCTGGAGTCGGGGAAATAGCAATCAGCCCCGGCATTTT.